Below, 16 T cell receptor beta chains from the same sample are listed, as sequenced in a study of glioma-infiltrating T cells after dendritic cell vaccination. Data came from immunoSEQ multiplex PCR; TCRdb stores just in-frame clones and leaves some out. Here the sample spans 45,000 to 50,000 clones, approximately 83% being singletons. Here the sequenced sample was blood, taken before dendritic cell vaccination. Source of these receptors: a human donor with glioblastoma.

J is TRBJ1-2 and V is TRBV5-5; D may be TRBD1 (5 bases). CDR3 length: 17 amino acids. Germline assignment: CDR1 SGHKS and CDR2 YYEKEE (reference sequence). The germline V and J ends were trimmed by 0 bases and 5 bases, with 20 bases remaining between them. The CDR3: CASSLDSQGAGSYGYTF. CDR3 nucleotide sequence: TGTGCCAGCAGCTTGGACAGCCAAGGGGCCGGGTCTTATGGCTACACCTTC.

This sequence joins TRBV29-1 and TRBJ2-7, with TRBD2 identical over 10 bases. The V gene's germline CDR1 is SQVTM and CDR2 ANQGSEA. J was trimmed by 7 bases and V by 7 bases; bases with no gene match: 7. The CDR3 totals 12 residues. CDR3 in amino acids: CSARTSGEEQYF. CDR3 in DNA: TGCAGCGCAAGGACTAGCGGAGAGGAGCAGTACTTC.

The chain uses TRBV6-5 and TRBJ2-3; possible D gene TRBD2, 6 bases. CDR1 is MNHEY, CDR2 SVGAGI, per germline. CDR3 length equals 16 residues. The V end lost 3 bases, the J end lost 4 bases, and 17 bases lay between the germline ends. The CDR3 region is CASSYSPRGWADTQYF. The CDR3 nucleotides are TGTGCCAGCAGTTATTCGCCTCGGGGGTGGGCAGATACGCAGTATTTT.

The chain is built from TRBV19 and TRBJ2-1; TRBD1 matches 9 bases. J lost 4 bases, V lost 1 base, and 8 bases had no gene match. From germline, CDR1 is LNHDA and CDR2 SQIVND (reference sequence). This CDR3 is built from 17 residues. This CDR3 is CASSIGPLGQGYNEQFF. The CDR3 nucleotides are TGTGCCAGTAGTATAGGGCCACTTGGACAGGGGTACAATGAGCAGTTCTTC.

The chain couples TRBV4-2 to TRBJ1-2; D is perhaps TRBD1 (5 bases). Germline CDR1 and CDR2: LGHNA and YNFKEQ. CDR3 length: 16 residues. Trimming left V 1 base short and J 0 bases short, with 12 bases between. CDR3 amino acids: CASSQVASGTNYGYTF. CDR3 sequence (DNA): TGTGCCAGCAGCCAAGTCGCCTCAGGGACTAACTATGGCTACACCTTC.

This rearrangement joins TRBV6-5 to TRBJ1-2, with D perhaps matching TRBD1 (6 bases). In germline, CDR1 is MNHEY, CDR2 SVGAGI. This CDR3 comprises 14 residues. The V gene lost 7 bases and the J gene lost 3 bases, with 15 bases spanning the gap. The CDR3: CASKAGTRDYGYTF. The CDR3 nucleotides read TGTGCCAGCAAGGCAGGGACACGGGACTATGGCTACACCTTC.

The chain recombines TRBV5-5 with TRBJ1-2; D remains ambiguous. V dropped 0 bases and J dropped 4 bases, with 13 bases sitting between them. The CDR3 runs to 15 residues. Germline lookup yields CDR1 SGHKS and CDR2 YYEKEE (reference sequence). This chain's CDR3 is CASSLESGRSYGYTF. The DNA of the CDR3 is TGTGCCAGCAGCTTGGAATCTGGGAGGAGCTATGGCTACACCTTC.

The CDR3 coding sequence is TGTGCCAGCAGCGTAGGAAGGGGGCTGAGCGAGCAGTACTTC. The encoded protein is CASSVGRGLSEQYF. The chain has TRBV9 and TRBJ2-7; 7 bases map to TRBD1. Germline assignment: CDR1 SGDLS and CDR2 YYNGEE. The CDR3 runs to 14 residues. J lost 6 bases, V lost 0 bases, and 6 bases had no gene match.

CDR3 amino acids: CASSQDRQHGYTF. DNA for the CDR3: TGTGCCAGCAGCCAAGATAGACAGCATGGCTACACCTTC. This chain connects TRBV4-2 to TRBJ1-2, with a possible D match to TRBD1 (5 bases). V gave up 0 bases and J gave up 6 bases, with 8 bases separating them. The CDR3 runs 13 residues. Germline CDR1 reads LGHNA; CDR2 reads YNFKEQ.

CDR3 residues: CASRPGQGNTGELFF. In DNA, the CDR3 is TGCGCCAGCAGACCGGGACAGGGGAACACCGGGGAGCTGTTTTTT. The rearrangement joins TRBV10-1 to TRBJ2-2; 9 bases match TRBD1. The ends lost 6 bases at V and 1 base at J; junction bases unmatched: 3. The CDR3 runs to 15 residues. Germline V lookup: CDR1 WNHNN, CDR2 SYGVQD (reference sequence).

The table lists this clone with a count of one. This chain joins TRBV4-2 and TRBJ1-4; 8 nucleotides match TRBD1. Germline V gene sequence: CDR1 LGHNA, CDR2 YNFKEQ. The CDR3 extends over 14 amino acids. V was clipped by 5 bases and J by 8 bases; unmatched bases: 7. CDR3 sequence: CASSVDREGEKLFF. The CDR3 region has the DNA TGTGCCAGCAGCGTGGACAGGGAGGGAGAAAAACTGTTTTTT.

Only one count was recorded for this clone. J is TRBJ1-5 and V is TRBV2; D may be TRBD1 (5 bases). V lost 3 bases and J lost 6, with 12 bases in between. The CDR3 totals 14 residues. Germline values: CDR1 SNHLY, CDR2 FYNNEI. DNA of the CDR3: TGTGCCAGCAGTGATATAGCGGGGGTTCAGCCCCAGCATTTT. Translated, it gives CASSDIAGVQPQHF. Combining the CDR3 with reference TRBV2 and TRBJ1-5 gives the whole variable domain EPEVTQTPSHQVTQMGQEVILRCVPISNHLYFYWYRQILGQKVEFLVSFYNNEISEKSEIFDDQFSVERPDGSNFTLKIRSTKLEDSAMYFCASSDIAGVQPQHFGDGTRLSIL.

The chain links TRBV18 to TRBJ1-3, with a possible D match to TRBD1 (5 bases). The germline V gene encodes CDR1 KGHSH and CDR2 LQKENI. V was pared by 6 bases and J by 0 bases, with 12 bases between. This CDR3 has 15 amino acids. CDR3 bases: TGTGCCAGCTCGACAGACAGCGCCTCTGGAAACACCATATATTTT. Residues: CASSTDSASGNTIYF.

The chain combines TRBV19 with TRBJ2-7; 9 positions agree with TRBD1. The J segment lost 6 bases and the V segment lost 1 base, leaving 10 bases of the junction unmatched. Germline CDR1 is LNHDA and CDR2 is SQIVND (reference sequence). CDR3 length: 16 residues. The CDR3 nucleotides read TGTGCCAGTAGTATAGTCCCGGGACAGGGAGTGTTCGAGCAGTACTTC. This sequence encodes CASSIVPGQGVFEQYF.

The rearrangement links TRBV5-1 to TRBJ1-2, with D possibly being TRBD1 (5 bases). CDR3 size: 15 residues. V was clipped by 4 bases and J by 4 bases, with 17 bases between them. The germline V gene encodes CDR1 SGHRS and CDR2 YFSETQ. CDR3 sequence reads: CASSPWTQDTYGYTF. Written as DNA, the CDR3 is TGCGCCAGCAGCCCCTGGACACAAGACACCTATGGCTACACCTTC. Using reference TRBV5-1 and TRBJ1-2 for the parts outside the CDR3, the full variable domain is KAGVTQTPRYLIKTRGQQVTLSCSPISGHRSVSWYQQTPGQGLQFLFEYFSETQRNKGNFPGRFSGRQFSNSRSEMNVSTLELGDSALYLCASSPWTQDTYGYTFGSGTRLTVV.

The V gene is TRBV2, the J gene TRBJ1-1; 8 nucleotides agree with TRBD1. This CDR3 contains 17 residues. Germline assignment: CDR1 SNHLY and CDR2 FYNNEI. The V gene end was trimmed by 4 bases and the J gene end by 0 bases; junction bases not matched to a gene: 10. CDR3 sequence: CASSATGAKLVNTEAFF. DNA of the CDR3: TGTGCCAGCAGTGCGACAGGGGCTAAGTTGGTGAACACTGAAGCTTTCTTT.